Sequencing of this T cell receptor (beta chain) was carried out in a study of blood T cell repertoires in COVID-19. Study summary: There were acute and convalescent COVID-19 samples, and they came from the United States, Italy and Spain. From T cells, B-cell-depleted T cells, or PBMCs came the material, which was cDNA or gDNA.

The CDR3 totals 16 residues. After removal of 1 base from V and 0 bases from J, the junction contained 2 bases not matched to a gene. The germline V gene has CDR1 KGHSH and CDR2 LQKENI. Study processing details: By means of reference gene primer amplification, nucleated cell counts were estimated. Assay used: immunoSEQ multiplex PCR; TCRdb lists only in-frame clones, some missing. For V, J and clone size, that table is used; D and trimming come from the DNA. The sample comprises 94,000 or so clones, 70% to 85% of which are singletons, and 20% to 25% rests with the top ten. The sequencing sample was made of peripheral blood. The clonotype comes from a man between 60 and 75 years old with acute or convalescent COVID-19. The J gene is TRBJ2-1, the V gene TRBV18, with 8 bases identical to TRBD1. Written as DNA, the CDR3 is TGTGCCAGCTCACCACGACAGGGGAGCTCCTACAATGAGCAGTTCTTC. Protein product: CASSPRQGSSYNEQFF.